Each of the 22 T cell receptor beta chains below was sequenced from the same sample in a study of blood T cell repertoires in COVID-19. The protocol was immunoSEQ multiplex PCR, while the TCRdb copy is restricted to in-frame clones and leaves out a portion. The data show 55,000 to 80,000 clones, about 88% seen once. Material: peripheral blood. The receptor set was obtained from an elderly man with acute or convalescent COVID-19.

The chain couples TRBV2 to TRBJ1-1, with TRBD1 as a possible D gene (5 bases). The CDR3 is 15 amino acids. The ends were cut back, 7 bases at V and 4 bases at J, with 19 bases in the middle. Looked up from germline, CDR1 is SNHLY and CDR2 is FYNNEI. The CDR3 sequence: CASNAVTGAGTEAFF. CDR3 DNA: TGTGCCAGCAATGCCGTCACAGGAGCGGGCACTGAAGCTTTCTTT.

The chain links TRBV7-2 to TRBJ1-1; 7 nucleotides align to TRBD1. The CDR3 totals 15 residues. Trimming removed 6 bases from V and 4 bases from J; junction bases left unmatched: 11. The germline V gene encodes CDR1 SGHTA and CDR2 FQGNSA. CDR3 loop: CASSSNLQGTTEAFF. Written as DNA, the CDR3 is TGTGCCAGCAGTTCTAACCTACAGGGGACCACTGAAGCTTTCTTT.

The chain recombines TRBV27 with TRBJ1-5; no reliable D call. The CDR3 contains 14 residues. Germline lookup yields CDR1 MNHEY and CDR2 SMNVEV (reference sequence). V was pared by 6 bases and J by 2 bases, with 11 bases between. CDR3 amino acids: CASRSVGGNQPQHF. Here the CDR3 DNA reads TGTGCCAGCAGGAGCGTCGGGGGCAATCAGCCCCAGCATTTT.

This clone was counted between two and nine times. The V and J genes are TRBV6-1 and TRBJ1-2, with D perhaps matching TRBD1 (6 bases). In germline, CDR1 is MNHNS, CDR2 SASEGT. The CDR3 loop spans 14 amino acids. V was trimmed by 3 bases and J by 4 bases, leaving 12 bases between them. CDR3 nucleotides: TGTGCCAGCAGTGACCCCACAGGGTCCTATGGCTACACCTTC. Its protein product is CASSDPTGSYGYTF.

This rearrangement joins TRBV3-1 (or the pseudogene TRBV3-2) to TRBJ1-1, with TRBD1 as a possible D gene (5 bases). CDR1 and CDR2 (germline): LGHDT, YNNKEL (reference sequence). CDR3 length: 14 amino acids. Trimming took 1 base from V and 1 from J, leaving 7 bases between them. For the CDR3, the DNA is TGTGCCAGCAGCCAAGCTGGACAGAACACTGAAGCTTTCTTT. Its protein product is CASSQAGQNTEAFF.

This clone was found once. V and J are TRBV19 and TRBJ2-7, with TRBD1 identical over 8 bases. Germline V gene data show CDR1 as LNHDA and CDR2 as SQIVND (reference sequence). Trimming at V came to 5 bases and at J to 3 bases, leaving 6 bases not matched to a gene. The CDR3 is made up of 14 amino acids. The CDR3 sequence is CASSPGTGGYEQYF. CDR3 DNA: TGTGCCAGTAGTCCCGGGACAGGCGGCTACGAGCAGTACTTC. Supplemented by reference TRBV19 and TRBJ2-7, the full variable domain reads DGGITQSPKYLFRKEGQNVTLSCEQNLNHDAMYWYRQDPGQGLRLIYYSQIVNDFQKGDIAEGYSVSREKKESFPLTVTSAQKNPTAFYLCASSPGTGGYEQYFGPGTRLTVT.

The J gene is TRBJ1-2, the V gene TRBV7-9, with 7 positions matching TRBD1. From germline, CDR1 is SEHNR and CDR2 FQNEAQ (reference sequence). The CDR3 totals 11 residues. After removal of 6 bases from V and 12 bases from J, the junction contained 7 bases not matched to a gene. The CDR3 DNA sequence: TGTGCCAGCAGTTTCGACAGGGAAGACACCTTC. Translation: CASSFDREDTF.

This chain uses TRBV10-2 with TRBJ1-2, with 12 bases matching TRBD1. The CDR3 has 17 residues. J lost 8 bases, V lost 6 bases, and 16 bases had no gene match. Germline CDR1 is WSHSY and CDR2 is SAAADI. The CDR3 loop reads CASRSDAGTGGAEGYTF. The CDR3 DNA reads TGCGCCAGCAGATCAGATGCCGGGACAGGGGGCGCCGAGGGCTACACCTTC.

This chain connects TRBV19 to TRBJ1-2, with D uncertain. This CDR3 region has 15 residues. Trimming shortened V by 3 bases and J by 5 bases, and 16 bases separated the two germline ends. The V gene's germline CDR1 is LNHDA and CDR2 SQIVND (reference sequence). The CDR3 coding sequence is TGTGCCAGTAGTATGCGGGCGGCCAGAGTGTATGGCTACACCTTC. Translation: CASSMRAARVYGYTF.

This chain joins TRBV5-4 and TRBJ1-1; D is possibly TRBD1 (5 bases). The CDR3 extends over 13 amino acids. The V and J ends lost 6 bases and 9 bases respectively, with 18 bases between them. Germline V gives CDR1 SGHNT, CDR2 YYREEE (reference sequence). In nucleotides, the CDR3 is TGTGCCAGCAAATCCCTGGGGCAGGGCCAAGCTTTCTTT. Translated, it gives CASKSLGQGQAFF.

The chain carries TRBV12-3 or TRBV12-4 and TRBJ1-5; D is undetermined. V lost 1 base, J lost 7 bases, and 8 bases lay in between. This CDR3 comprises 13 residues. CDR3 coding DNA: TGTGCCAGCAGTTTAGTCGGAGGGCAGCCCCAGCATTTT. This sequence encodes CASSLVGGQPQHF.

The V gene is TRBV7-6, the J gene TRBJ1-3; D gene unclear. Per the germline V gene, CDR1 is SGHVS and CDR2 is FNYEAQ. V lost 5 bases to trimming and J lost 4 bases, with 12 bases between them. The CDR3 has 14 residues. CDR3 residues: CASSPRSSGNTIYF. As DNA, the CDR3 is TGTGCCAGCAGCCCGAGGTCGTCAGGAAACACCATATATTTT.

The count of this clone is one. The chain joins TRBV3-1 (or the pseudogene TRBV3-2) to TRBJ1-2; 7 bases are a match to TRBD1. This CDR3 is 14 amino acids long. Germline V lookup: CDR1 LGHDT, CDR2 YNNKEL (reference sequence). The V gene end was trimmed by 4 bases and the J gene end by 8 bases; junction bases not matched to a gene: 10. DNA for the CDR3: TGTGCCAGCAGCCTGGACAGGAGAGGGACGGGCTACACCTTC. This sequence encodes CASSLDRRGTGYTF.

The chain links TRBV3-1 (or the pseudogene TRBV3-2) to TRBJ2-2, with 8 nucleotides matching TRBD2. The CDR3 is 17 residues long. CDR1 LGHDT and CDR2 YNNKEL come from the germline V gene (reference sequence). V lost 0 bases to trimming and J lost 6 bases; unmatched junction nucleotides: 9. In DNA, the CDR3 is TGTGCCAGCAGCCAAGACGCGATAGCGGGAATGGCCGGGGAGCTGTTTTTT. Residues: CASSQDAIAGMAGELFF.

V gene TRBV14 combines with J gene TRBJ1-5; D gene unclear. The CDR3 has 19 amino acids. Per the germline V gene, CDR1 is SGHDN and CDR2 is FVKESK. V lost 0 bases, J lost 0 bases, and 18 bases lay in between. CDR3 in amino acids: CASSQDRSTASNSNQPQHF. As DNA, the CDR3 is TGTGCCAGCAGCCAAGATCGTAGTACAGCCTCAAATAGCAATCAGCCCCAGCATTTT.

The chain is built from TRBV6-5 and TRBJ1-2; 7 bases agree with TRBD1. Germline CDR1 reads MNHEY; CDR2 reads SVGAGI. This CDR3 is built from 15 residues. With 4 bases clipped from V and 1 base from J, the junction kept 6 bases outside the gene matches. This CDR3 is CASSLSQGVNYGYTF. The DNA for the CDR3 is TGTGCCAGCAGTTTGAGCCAGGGGGTTAACTATGGCTACACCTTC.

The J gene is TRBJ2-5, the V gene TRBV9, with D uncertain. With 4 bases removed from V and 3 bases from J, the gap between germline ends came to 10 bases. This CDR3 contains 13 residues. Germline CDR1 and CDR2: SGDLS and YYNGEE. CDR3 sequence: CASSPDREETQYF. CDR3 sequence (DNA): TGTGCCAGCAGCCCCGATCGCGAAGAGACCCAGTACTTC.

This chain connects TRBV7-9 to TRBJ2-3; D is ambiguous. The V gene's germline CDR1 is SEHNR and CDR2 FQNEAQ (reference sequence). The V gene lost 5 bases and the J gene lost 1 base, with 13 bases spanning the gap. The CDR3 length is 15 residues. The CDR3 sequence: CASSVAAFGTDTQYF. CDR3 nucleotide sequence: TGTGCCAGCAGCGTCGCGGCCTTTGGCACAGATACGCAGTATTTT.

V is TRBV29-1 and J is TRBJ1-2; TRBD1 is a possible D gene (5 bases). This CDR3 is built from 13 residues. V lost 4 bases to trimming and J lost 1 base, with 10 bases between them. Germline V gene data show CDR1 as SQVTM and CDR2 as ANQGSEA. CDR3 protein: CSVGDSRNYGYTF. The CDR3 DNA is TGCAGCGTTGGAGACAGTCGTAACTATGGCTACACCTTC.

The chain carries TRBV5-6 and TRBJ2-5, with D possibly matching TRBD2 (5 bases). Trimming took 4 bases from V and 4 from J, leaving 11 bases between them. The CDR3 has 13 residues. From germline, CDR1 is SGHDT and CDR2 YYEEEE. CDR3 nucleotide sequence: TGTGCCAGCAGCCGTGAGGGTGTAGAGACCCAGTACTTC. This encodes CASSREGVETQYF.

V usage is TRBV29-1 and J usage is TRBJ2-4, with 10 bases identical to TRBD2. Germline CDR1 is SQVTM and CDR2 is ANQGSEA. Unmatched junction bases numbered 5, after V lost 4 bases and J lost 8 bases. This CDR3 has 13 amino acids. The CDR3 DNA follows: TGCAGCGTTGGGACTAGCGGTATAGACATTCAGTACTTC. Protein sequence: CSVGTSGIDIQYF.

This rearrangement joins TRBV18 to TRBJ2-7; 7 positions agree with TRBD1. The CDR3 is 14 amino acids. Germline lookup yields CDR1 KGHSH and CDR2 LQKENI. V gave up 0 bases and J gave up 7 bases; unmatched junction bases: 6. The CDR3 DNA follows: TGTGCCAGCTCACCACCAGGCGACAGGGTTGAGCAGTACTTC. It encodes CASSPPGDRVEQYF.